The 4 T cell receptor beta chains below come from one sample, sequenced in a study of T cells expressing NK-cell markers (dated by TCRdb to between 2020 and 2021). To prepare the library, 5' RACE was applied. TCRdb lists the instrument as Illumina HiSeq 2000. Through TCRdb reprocessing, the reads give one entry per CDR3 protein sequence; DNA is omitted. This sample's clone table shows 350,000 to 450,000 distinct CDR3 sequences. The ten top clones hold around 5% of the sample. The sequenced sample was blood T cells: a sorted CD56 or NKG2C T cell subset, CD4+ or CD8+ T cells, or bulk PBMC T cells (not recorded which). All receptors derive from a man between 18 and 69 years old in good health.

The chain carries TRBV6-1 and TRBJ2-3; the TRBD2 assignment by TCRdb is unverifiable without DNA. Germline CDR1 is MNHNS and CDR2 is SASEGT. The CDR3 has 16 amino acids. The CDR3 is CASSEWGTSDTDTQYF.

This chain joins TRBV29-1 and TRBJ2-3; absent DNA, TCRdb's TRBD1 call cannot be checked. This CDR3 spans 13 amino acids. Germline V gives CDR1 SQVTM, CDR2 ANQGSEA. The CDR3 region is CSAQTGLTDTQYF.

The chain uses TRBV7-2 and TRBJ2-7. The germline V gene has CDR1 SGHTA and CDR2 FQGNSA. The CDR3 contains 16 residues. This CDR3 reads CASSVSLQIPIYEQYF. The complete variable domain, with remaining parts taken from reference TRBV7-2 and TRBJ2-7, reads GAGVSQSPSNKVTEKGKDVELRCDPISGHTALYWYRQSLGQGLEFLIYFQGNSAPDKSGLPSDRFSAERTGGSVSTLTIQRTQQEDSAVYLCASSVSLQIPIYEQYFGPGTRLTVT.

V gene TRBV20-1 combines with J gene TRBJ2-2; TCRdb gives TRBD1 as the D gene, but with no DNA this cannot be confirmed. Germline CDR1 DFQATT, CDR2 SNEGSKA (reference sequence). The CDR3 is 15 residues long. The CDR3 loop is CSARPPGQTTGELFF.